Presented here are 2 T cell receptor beta chains from one specimen sequenced in a study of T cells in Graves' hyperthyroidism and ophthalmopathy. Amplified TCR beta CDR3 regions came from RNA transcripts. The HTBI set primed first-round TCR CDR3 RT-PCR. TCRdb independently ran MiXCR on the multiplex PCR reads; one entry per CDR3 protein. The sample gives under 400,000 distinct CDR3 sequences, 25% of which show up once; less than 75% is in the top ten. Sequencing was carried out using blood. These TCRs come from a man aged 50 to 59 with Graves' hyperthyroidism.

This sequence joins TRBV27 and TRBJ2-2; D is tentatively TRBD1 or TRBD2 (6 bases each). In germline, CDR1 is MNHEY, CDR2 SMNVEV (reference sequence). The CDR3 is 17 residues long. Trimming stripped 5 bases from V and 2 bases from J, with 18 bases between. The CDR3: CASSLTPGAVNTGELFF. The CDR3 DNA is TGTGCCAGCAGTCTTACGCCGGGGGCGGTCAACACCGGGGAGCTGTTTTTT.

The J gene is TRBJ2-5, the V gene TRBV5-1; D ambiguous. The germline CDR1 and CDR2 sequences are SGHRS and YFSETQ. The CDR3 extends over 13 amino acids. V was shortened by 5 bases and J by 4 bases, with 12 bases between the two germline ends. CDR3 loop: CASSGQVGETQYF. DNA for the CDR3: TGCGCCAGCAGTGGGCAGGTCGGAGAGACCCAGTACTTC.